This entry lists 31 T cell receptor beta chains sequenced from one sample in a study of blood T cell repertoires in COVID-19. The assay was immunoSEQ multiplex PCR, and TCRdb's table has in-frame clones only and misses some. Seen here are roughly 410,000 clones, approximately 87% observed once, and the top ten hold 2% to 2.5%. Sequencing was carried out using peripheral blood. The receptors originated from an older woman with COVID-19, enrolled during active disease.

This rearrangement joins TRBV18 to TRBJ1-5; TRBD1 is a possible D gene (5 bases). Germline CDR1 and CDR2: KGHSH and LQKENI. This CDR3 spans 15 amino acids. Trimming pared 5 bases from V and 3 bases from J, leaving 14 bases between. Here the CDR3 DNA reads TGTGCCAGCTCAGTCGAAGACAGAAACAATCAGCCCCAGCATTTT. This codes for CASSVEDRNNQPQHF. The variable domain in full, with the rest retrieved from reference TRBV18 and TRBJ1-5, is NAGVMQNPRHLVRRRGQEARLRCSPMKGHSHVYWYRQLPEEGLKFMVYLQKENIIDESGMPKERFSAEFPKEGPSILRIQQVVRGDSAAYFCASSVEDRNNQPQHFGDGTRLSIL.

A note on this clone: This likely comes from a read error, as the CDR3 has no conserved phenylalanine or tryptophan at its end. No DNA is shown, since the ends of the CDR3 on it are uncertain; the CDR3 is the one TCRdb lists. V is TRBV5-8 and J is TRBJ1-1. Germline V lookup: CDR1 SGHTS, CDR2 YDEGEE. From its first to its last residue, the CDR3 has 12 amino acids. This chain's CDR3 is CASSPGWVLGPL.

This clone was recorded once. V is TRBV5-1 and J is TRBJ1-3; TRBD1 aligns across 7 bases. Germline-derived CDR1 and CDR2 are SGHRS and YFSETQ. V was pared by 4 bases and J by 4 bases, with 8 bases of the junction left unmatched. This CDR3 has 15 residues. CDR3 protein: CASSPTTGTGNTIYF. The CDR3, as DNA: TGCGCCAGCAGCCCAACGACAGGGACGGGAAACACCATATATTTT.

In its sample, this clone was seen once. CDR3 protein: CASSWGGASYEQYF. The CDR3 nucleotides are TGTGCCAGCAGCTGGGGTGGGGCATCCTACGAGCAGTACTTC. The V gene is TRBV7-3, the J gene TRBJ2-7, with D tentatively TRBD1 (5 bases). V lost 4 bases and J 1 base, leaving 11 bases between the germline ends. Germline V gives CDR1 SGHTA, CDR2 FQGTGA. The CDR3 has 14 residues.

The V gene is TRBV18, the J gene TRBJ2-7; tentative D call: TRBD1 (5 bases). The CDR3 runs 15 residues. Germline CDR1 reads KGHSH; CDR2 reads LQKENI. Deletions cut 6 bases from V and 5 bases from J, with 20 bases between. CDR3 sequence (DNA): TGTGCCAGCTCGTTACAGGAAGACCTCGGTAACGAGCAGTACTTC. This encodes CASSLQEDLGNEQYF.

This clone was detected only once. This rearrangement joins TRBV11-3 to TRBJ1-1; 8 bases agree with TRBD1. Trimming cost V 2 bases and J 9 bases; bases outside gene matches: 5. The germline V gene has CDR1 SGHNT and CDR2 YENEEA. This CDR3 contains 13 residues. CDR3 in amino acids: CASSLSRTGKAFF. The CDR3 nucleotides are TGTGCCAGCAGCTTAAGCCGGACAGGGAAAGCTTTCTTT.

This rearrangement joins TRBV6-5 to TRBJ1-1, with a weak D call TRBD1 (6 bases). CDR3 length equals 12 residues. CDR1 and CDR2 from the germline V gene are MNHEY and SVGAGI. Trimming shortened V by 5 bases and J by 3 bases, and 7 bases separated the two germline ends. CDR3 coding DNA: TGTGCCAGCAGTACAGGGTACACTGAAGCTTTCTTT. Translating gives CASSTGYTEAFF.

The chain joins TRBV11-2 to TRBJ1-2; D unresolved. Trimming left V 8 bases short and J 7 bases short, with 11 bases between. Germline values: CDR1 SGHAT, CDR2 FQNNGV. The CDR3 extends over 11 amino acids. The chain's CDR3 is CASSPGGGYTF. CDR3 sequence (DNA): TGTGCCAGCTCCCCAGGTGGTGGCTACACCTTC.

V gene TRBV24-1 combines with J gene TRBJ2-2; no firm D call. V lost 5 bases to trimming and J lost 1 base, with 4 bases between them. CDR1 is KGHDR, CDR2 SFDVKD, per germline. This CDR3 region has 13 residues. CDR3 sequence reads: CATSAQNTGELFF. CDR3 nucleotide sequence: TGTGCCACCAGTGCACAGAACACCGGGGAGCTGTTTTTT.

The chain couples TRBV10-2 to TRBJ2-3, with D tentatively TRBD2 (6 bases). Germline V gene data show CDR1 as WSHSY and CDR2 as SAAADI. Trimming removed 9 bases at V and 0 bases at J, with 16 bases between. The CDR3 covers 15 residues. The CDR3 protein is CARSEGLSSTDTQYF. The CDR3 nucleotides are TGCGCCAGAAGCGAGGGACTTTCTAGCACAGATACGCAGTATTTT.

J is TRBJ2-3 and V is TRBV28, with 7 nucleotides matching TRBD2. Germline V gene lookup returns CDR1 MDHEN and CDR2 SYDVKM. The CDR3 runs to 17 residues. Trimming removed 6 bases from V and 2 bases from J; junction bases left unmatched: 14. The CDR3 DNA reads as TGTGCCAGCAGCTGGGGTAAGCGGGGCTTACTCACAGATACGCAGTATTTT. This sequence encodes CASSWGKRGLLTDTQYF.

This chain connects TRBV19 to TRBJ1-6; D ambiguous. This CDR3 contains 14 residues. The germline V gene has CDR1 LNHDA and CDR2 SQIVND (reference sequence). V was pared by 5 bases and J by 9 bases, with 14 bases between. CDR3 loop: CASSSDPTSSPLHF. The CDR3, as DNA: TGTGCCAGTAGTTCGGACCCTACTAGTTCACCCCTCCACTTT.

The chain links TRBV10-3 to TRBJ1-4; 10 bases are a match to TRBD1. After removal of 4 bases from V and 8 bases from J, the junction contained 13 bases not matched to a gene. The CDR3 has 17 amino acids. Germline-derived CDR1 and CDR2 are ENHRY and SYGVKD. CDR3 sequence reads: CAISGTQGQGMGEKLFF. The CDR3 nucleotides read TGTGCCATCAGTGGGACGCAGGGACAGGGGATGGGCGAAAAACTGTTTTTT.

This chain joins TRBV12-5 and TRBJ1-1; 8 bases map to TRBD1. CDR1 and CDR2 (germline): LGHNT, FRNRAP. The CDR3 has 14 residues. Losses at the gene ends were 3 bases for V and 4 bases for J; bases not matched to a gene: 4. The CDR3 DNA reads TGTGCTAGTGGTTTAGGAACAGGGGGCACTGAAGCTTTCTTT. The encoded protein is CASGLGTGGTEAFF. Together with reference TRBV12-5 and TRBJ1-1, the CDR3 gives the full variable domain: DARVTQTPRHKVTEMGQEVTMRCQPILGHNTVFWYRQTMMQGLELLAYFRNRAPLDDSGMPKDRFSAEMPDATLATLKIQPSEPRDSAVYFCASGLGTGGTEAFFGQGTRLTVV.

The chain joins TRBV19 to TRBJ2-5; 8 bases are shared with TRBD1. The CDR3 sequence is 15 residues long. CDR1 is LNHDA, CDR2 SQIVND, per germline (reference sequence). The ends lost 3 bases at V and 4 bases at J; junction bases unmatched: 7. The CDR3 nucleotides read TGTGCCAGTAGTATCGGACAGGGAGCTTCAGAGACCCAGTACTTC. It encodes CASSIGQGASETQYF. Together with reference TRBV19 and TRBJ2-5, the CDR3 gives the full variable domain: DGGITQSPKYLFRKEGQNVTLSCEQNLNHDAMYWYRQDPGQGLRLIYYSQIVNDFQKGDIAEGYSVSREKKESFPLTVTSAQKNPTAFYLCASSIGQGASETQYFGPGTRLLVL.

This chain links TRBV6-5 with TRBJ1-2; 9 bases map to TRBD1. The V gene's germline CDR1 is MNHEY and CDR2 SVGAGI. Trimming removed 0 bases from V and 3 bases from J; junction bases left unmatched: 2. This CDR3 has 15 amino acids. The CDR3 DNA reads TGTGCCAGCAGTTACTCGGGACAGGGACACTATGGCTACACCTTC. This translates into CASSYSGQGHYGYTF.

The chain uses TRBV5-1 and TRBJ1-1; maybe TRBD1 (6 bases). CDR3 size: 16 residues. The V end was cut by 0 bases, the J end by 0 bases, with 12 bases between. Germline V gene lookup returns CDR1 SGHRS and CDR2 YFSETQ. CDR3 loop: CASSLAIGDMNTEAFF. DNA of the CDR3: TGCGCCAGCAGCTTGGCTATAGGGGACATGAACACTGAAGCTTTCTTT.

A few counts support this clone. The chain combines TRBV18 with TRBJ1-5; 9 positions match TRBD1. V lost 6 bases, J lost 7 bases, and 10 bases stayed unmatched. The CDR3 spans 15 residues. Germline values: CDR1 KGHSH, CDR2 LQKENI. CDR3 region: CASSDSGQGGQPQHF. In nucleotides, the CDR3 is TGTGCCAGCTCGGACTCGGGACAGGGAGGGCAGCCCCAGCATTTT.

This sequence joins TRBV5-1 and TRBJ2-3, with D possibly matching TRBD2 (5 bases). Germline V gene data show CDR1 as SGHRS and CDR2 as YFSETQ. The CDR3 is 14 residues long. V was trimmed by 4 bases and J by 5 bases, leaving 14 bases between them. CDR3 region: CASSQRILEDTQYF. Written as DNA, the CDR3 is TGCGCCAGCAGCCAGCGGATCTTGGAAGATACGCAGTATTTT.

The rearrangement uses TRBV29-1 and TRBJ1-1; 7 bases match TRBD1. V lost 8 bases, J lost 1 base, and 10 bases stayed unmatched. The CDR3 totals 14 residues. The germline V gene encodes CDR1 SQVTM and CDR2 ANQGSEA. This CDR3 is CSSVLGTANTEAFF. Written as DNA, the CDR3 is TGCAGCTCTGTTCTGGGGACAGCGAACACTGAAGCTTTCTTT.

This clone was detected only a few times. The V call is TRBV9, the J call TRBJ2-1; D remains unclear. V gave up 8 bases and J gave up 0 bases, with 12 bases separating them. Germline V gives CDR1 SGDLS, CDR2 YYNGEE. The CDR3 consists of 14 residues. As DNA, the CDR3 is TGTGCCAGTCAAGCCGGGTCCTCCTACAATGAGCAGTTCTTC. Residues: CASQAGSSYNEQFF.

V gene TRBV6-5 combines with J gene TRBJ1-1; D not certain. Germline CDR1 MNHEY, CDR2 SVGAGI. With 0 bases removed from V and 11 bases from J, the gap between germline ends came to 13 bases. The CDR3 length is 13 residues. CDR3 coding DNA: TGTGCCAGCAGTTACTCCGGGGATTTAGCCGCTTTCTTT. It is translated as CASSYSGDLAAFF.

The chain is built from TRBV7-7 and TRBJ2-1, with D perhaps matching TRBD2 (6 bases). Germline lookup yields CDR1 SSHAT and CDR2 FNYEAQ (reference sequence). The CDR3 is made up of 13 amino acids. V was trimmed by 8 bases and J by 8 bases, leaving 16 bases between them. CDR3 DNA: TGTGCCAGCTCCCCCAGTAGCGGCGATGAGCAGTTCTTC. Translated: CASSPSSGDEQFF.

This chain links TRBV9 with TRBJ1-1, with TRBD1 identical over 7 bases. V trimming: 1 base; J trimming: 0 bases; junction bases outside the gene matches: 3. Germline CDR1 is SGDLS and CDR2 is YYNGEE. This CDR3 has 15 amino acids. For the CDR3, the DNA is TGTGCCAGCAGCGTAACGGGACAGATGAACACTGAAGCTTTCTTT. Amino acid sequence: CASSVTGQMNTEAFF.

CDR3 residues: CASSLGTGPNQPQHF. CDR3 nucleotide sequence: TGTGCCAGCAGCTTAGGAACAGGCCCGAATCAGCCCCAGCATTTT. The rearrangement uses TRBV11-1 and TRBJ1-5, with D maybe TRBD1 (5 bases). The CDR3 has 15 amino acids. Germline CDR1 is SGHAT and CDR2 is FQDESV (reference sequence). Trimming removed 1 base at V and 4 bases at J, with 11 bases between. Based on the CDR3 plus reference TRBV11-1 and TRBJ1-5, the full variable domain is EAEVAQSPRYKITEKSQAVAFWCDPISGHATLYWYRQILGQGPELLVQFQDESVVDDSQLPKDRFSAERLKGVDSTLKIQPAELGDSAMYLCASSLGTGPNQPQHFGDGTRLSIL.

The CDR3 loop reads CASSLQPGIIESPLHF. CDR3 coding DNA: TGTGCCAGCAGCTTACAGCCAGGCATAATTGAATCACCCCTCCACTTT. V is TRBV7-2 and J is TRBJ1-6; D is undetermined. The V gene lost 2 bases and the J gene lost 10 bases, with 18 bases spanning the gap. Germline V gene sequence: CDR1 SGHTA, CDR2 FQGNSA. This CDR3 is 16 amino acids long.

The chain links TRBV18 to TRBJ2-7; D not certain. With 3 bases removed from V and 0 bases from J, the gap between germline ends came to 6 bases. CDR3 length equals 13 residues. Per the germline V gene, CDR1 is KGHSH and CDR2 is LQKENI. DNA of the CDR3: TGTGCCAGCTCACCCGACATCTCCTACGAGCAGTACTTC. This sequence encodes CASSPDISYEQYF.

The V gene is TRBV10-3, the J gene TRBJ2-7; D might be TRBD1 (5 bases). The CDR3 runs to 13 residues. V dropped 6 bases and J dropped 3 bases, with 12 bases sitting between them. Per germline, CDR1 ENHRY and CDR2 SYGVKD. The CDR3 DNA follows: TGTGCCATCAGGGGGCCCGGCCACTACGAGCAGTACTTC. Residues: CAIRGPGHYEQYF.

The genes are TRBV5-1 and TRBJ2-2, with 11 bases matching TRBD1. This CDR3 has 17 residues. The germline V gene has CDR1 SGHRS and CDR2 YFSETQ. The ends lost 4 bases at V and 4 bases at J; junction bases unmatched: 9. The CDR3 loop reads CASSPGGQGAGTGELFF. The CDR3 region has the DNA TGCGCCAGCAGCCCAGGTGGACAGGGGGCGGGCACCGGGGAGCTGTTTTTT. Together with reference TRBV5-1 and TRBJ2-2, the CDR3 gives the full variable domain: KAGVTQTPRYLIKTRGQQVTLSCSPISGHRSVSWYQQTPGQGLQFLFEYFSETQRNKGNFPGRFSGRQFSNSRSEMNVSTLELGDSALYLCASSPGGQGAGTGELFFGEGSRLTVL.

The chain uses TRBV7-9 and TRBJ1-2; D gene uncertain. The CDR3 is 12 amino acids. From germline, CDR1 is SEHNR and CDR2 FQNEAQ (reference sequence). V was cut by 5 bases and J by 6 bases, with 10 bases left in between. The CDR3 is CASSQREHGYTF. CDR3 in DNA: TGTGCCAGCAGCCAGAGGGAGCATGGCTACACCTTC.

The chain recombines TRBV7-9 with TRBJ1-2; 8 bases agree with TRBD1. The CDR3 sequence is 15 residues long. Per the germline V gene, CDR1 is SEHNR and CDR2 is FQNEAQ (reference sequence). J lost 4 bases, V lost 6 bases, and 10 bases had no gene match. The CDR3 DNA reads TGTGCCAGCAGGGGATCAGGGGGCCAACGCTATGGCTACACCTTC. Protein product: CASRGSGGQRYGYTF.